The 26 T cell receptor beta chains listed next were all sequenced from one sample in a study of blood T cell repertoires in COVID-19. Produced via immunoSEQ multiplex PCR; TCRdb's table is partial and in-frame only. This table holds fewer than 350,000 clones, approximately 89% found once. Sequencing input: PBMCs or T cells enriched from blood (not recorded which). Receptors originate from a woman aged 40 to 55 who had recovered from COVID-19.

The CDR3 spells CASSQGGGLAKNEQFF. CDR3 DNA: TGTGCCAGCAGCCAAGGCGGGGGGCTAGCGAAGAATGAGCAGTTCTTC. The chain uses TRBV3-1 (or the pseudogene TRBV3-2) and TRBJ2-1; 8 bases fit TRBD2. The CDR3 runs to 16 residues. The germline gives CDR1 LGHDT, CDR2 YNNKEL (reference sequence). Germline trimming cut 1 base from V and 7 bases from J; bases unmatched to any gene: 9.

The J gene is TRBJ2-7, the V gene TRBV4-1, with 10 bases aligning to TRBD2. CDR1 MGHRA and CDR2 YSYEKL come from the germline V gene. This CDR3 has 14 amino acids. J gave up 3 bases and V 4 bases, and 3 bases lay outside the gene matches. The CDR3 reads CASSPSGGVYEQYF. CDR3 in DNA: TGCGCCAGCAGCCCCAGCGGGGGGGTCTACGAGCAGTACTTC.

This clone was detected a few times. This chain links TRBV19 with TRBJ2-7, with D perhaps TRBD1 (6 bases). Per the germline V gene, CDR1 is LNHDA and CDR2 is SQIVND (reference sequence). V lost 2 bases to trimming and J lost 1 base, with 15 bases between them. The CDR3 covers 16 residues. The CDR3 DNA reads TGTGCCAGTAGTATATCGAGGACAGTGGTATCCTACGAGCAGTACTTC. This codes for CASSISRTVVSYEQYF.

The V gene is TRBV5-1, the J gene TRBJ2-3; perhaps TRBD1 as D (6 bases). From germline, CDR1 is SGHRS and CDR2 YFSETQ. V was clipped by 1 base and J by 3 bases, with 12 bases between them. CDR3 length: 15 amino acids. CDR3 protein: CASSLLQGWTDTQYF. The CDR3 bases are TGCGCCAGCAGCTTGCTACAGGGTTGGACAGATACGCAGTATTTT.

This rearrangement joins TRBV10-3 to TRBJ2-1; 11 bases are shared with TRBD2. The J segment lost 7 bases and the V segment lost 5 bases, leaving 16 bases of the junction unmatched. The germline gives CDR1 ENHRY, CDR2 SYGVKD. The CDR3 totals 18 residues. The CDR3 here is CAISSGTSGRSTGNEQFF. The CDR3 DNA follows: TGTGCCATCAGTTCGGGGACTAGCGGACGATCAACGGGGAATGAGCAGTTCTTC.

Here the CDR3 DNA reads TGTGCCAGCAGCTTGGTTACAGGGTACACTGAAGCTTTCTTT. Translating gives CASSLVTGYTEAFF. The chain combines TRBV5-4 with TRBJ1-1; tentatively, D is TRBD1 (6 bases). Per the germline V gene, CDR1 is SGHNT and CDR2 is YYREEE (reference sequence). Trimming removed 0 bases at V and 3 bases at J, with 9 bases between. The length of the CDR3 is 14 residues.

This rearrangement joins TRBV19 to TRBJ2-5, with 10 bases lining up with TRBD2. Germline lookup yields CDR1 LNHDA and CDR2 SQIVND (reference sequence). J lost 4 bases, V lost 5 bases, and 7 bases had no gene match. The CDR3 extends over 15 amino acids. The CDR3 nucleotides are TGTGCCAGTAGTCCCCAGCGGGGGGGCAGAGAGACCCAGTACTTC. Its translation: CASSPQRGGRETQYF.

The rearrangement joins TRBV14 to TRBJ1-1; 8 bases map to TRBD1. V was clipped by 7 bases and J by 2 bases; unmatched bases: 9. CDR3 size: 15 residues. Germline-derived CDR1 and CDR2 are SGHDN and FVKESK. The CDR3, as DNA: TGTGCCAGCATGAACAATGCAGGGGGCAACACTGAAGCTTTCTTT. Translation: CASMNNAGGNTEAFF. Supplemented by reference TRBV14 and TRBJ1-1, the full variable domain reads EAGVTQFPSHSVIEKGQTVTLRCDPISGHDNLYWYRRVMGKEIKFLLHFVKESKQDESGMPNNRFLAERTGGTYSTLKVQPAELEDSGVYFCASMNNAGGNTEAFFGQGTRLTVV.

This sequence joins TRBV19 and TRBJ2-3, with a tentative D call TRBD2 (7 bases). V was trimmed by 3 bases and J by 0 bases, leaving 10 bases between them. The CDR3 spans 15 residues. Germline V gene sequence: CDR1 LNHDA, CDR2 SQIVND (reference sequence). CDR3 region: CASSMRGLSTDTQYF. DNA of the CDR3: TGTGCCAGTAGTATGCGGGGGCTGAGCACAGATACGCAGTATTTT.

CDR3 bases: TGTGCCAGCAGTTTCAGACAGTCGGAATTGGGTGGCTACACCTTC. Translated, it gives CASSFRQSELGGYTF. V is TRBV27 and J is TRBJ1-2; weak D call: TRBD1 (5 bases). Germline lookup yields CDR1 MNHEY and CDR2 SMNVEV (reference sequence). The CDR3 loop spans 15 amino acids. The ends were cut back, 3 bases at V and 7 bases at J, with 18 bases in the middle.

The chain has TRBV6-1 and TRBJ2-7, with 8 bases fitting TRBD2. The CDR3 runs 14 residues. Trimming cost V 2 bases and J 2 bases; bases outside gene matches: 2. Germline-derived CDR1 and CDR2 are MNHNS and SASEGT. The CDR3 loop is CASSEWGLAYEQYF. CDR3 nucleotides: TGTGCCAGCAGTGAATGGGGACTAGCCTACGAGCAGTACTTC.

This chain links TRBV27 with TRBJ1-2; TRBD1 agrees at 10 bases. The CDR3 spans 15 residues. V trimming: 5 bases; J trimming: 9 bases; junction bases outside the gene matches: 12. In germline, CDR1 is MNHEY, CDR2 SMNVEV (reference sequence). CDR3 loop: CASSPDRGRVASYTF. The CDR3 coding sequence is TGTGCCAGCAGTCCCGACAGGGGGCGCGTCGCAAGCTACACCTTC.

The chain couples TRBV5-4 to TRBJ2-5; D is undetermined. Deletions cut 0 bases from V and 4 bases from J, with 13 bases between. The CDR3 loop spans 15 amino acids. Germline CDR1 and CDR2: SGHNT and YYREEE (reference sequence). The CDR3 reads CASSLARSVGETQYF. CDR3 DNA sequence: TGTGCCAGCAGCTTGGCCCGAAGCGTGGGAGAGACCCAGTACTTC.

Comment on this clone: Other DNA variants within this sample encode the same CDR3. The chain recombines TRBV7-2 with TRBJ1-1; weak D call: TRBD1 (5 bases). The CDR3 totals 14 residues. CDR1 is SGHTA, CDR2 FQGNSA, per germline. V was cut by 1 base and J by 1 base, with 7 bases left in between. CDR3 region: CASSLVGGNTEAFF. DNA of the CDR3: TGTGCCAGCAGCTTAGTGGGGGGGAACACTGAAGCTTTCTTT.

The chain is built from TRBV24-1 and TRBJ1-2; D unresolved. Germline CDR1 KGHDR, CDR2 SFDVKD. The CDR3 is 14 amino acids. The V gene lost 1 base and the J gene lost 0 bases, with 5 bases spanning the gap. CDR3 bases: TGTGCCACCAGTGATTTCCAATCTAACTATGGCTACACCTTC. Translated, it gives CATSDFQSNYGYTF.

The chain combines TRBV5-4 with TRBJ2-7; D is uncertain. V dropped 2 bases and J dropped 5 bases, with 14 bases sitting between them. The germline V gene has CDR1 SGHNT and CDR2 YYREEE (reference sequence). This CDR3 has 14 residues. CDR3 protein: CASSFSQATNEQYF. The CDR3 coding sequence is TGTGCCAGCAGCTTCAGTCAGGCGACGAACGAGCAGTACTTC.

This clone appeared once. This chain connects TRBV30 to TRBJ1-6; no reliable D call. The V end lost 2 bases, the J end lost 11 bases, and 13 bases lay between the germline ends. The germline V gene has CDR1 GTSNPN and CDR2 SVGIG (reference sequence). The CDR3 extends over 13 amino acids. The CDR3 coding sequence is TGTGCCTGGAGTTTGGGCGCCACGGCACCCCTCCACTTT. Translating gives CAWSLGATAPLHF.

The J gene is TRBJ2-7, the V gene TRBV6-5, with D maybe TRBD2 (5 bases). The V gene's germline CDR1 is MNHEY and CDR2 SVGAGI. The CDR3 contains 11 residues. Trimming shortened V by 6 bases and J by 7 bases, and 10 bases separated the two germline ends. As DNA, the CDR3 is TGTGCCAGCAGGCGGGCTTGGGAGCAGTACTTC. This sequence encodes CASRRAWEQYF.

The chain has TRBV19 and TRBJ1-2; 7 nucleotides agree with TRBD1. V gave up 10 bases and J gave up 8 bases; unmatched junction bases: 13. CDR3 length equals 13 residues. Germline values: CDR1 LNHDA, CDR2 SQIVND (reference sequence). This CDR3 reads CATRDSPMEGYTF. CDR3 bases: TGTGCCACCAGGGACAGTCCTATGGAGGGCTACACCTTC.

This chain links TRBV10-3 with TRBJ2-5; 7 bases match TRBD2. After removal of 10 bases from V and 5 bases from J, the junction contained 4 bases not matched to a gene. The germline CDR1 and CDR2 sequences are ENHRY and SYGVKD. There are 11 residues in the CDR3. The CDR3, as DNA: TGTGCCAACGGGGGAGGGGAGACCCAGTACTTC. This sequence encodes CANGGGETQYF.

This clone was seen a handful of times. The chain links TRBV24-1 to TRBJ1-5; 8 bases line up with TRBD1. This CDR3 is built from 13 residues. CDR1 KGHDR and CDR2 SFDVKD come from the germline V gene. V was pared by 8 bases and J by 5 bases, with 4 bases of the junction left unmatched. The chain's CDR3 is CATTQGAYQPQHF. The CDR3 region has the DNA TGTGCCACCACTCAGGGGGCTTATCAGCCCCAGCATTTT.

This clone appeared once. The rearrangement uses TRBV30 and TRBJ2-2; 7 bases map to TRBD2. V was clipped by 3 bases and J by 0 bases; unmatched bases: 13. Germline loops: CDR1 GTSNPN, CDR2 SVGIG (reference sequence). The CDR3 loop spans 18 amino acids. DNA for the CDR3: TGTGCCTGGAGGGGAGGGGCCCTCAAATTTACGAACACCGGGGAGCTGTTTTTT. It codes for CAWRGGALKFTNTGELFF.

V gene TRBV5-4 combines with J gene TRBJ2-1; the match to TRBD2 covers 14 bases. The CDR3 runs 18 residues. Germline V lookup: CDR1 SGHNT, CDR2 YYREEE (reference sequence). With V trimmed by 6 bases and J by 0 bases, 8 bases remained unmatched. DNA of the CDR3: TGTGCCAGCAATAAGGGACTAGCGGGGGCCACCTCCTACAATGAGCAGTTCTTC. Translating it yields CASNKGLAGATSYNEQFF.

This chain uses TRBV19 with TRBJ2-2, with D possibly matching TRBD1 (5 bases). V lost 4 bases to trimming and J lost 0 bases, with 6 bases between them. Germline loops: CDR1 LNHDA, CDR2 SQIVND (reference sequence). There are 14 residues in the CDR3. The CDR3 loop reads CASSKGANTGELFF. In DNA form, the CDR3 reads TGTGCCAGTAGTAAAGGGGCGAACACCGGGGAGCTGTTTTTT.

The chain carries TRBV18 and TRBJ2-3; 8 bases line up with TRBD2. The junction had 6 bases not matched to a gene; V was cut back by 2 bases and J by 2 bases. The CDR3 runs to 16 residues. CDR1 KGHSH and CDR2 LQKENI come from the germline V gene. CDR3 bases: TGTGCCAGCTCACCAGATATCGGGGGGGTCACAGATACGCAGTATTTT. It specifies CASSPDIGGVTDTQYF.

The rearrangement links TRBV6-6 to TRBJ2-1; 7 bases agree with TRBD2. This CDR3 has 11 amino acids. The J segment lost 10 bases and the V segment lost 6 bases, leaving 3 bases of the junction unmatched. CDR1 is MNHNY and CDR2 is SVGAGI in the germline V gene (reference sequence). The CDR3 coding sequence is TGTGCCAGCAGCTACGGGGGGGAGCAGTTCTTC. It codes for CASSYGGEQFF.